These T cell receptor beta chains were read from a single sample in a study of response to subunit inactivated influenza vaccine. TCRdb recomputed calls from the RT-PCR reads with MiXCR, one row per CDR3 protein. Counted here are about 540,000 distinct CDR3 sequences, 20% to 25% occurring once; the ten biggest clones make up 2.8%. A further study also used this sample, focusing on T cells expressing NK-cell markers.

Sequencing was performed on CD4+ T cells sorted from PBMCs, taken 11 to 12 days after vaccination. The receptors were gathered from a man in his forties or fifties who received an inactivated influenza vaccine. The CDR3 runs from the conserved cysteine through the conserved F or W. D genes are given only for firm matches. Size values are once, few and many counts, or a class for expanded clones, and some rows have none.

TRBV3-1	-	-	TRBJ1-3	TGTGCCAGCAGCCAAGGTGCCAGAAACACCATATATTTT	CASSQGARNTIYF
TRBV7-2	-	many	TRBJ1-2	TGTGCCAGCAGCCCCGTTTGGGGGTCCTCTAACTATGGCTACACCTTC	CASSPVWGSSNYGYTF
TRBV7-8	TRBD2	-	TRBJ2-1	TGTGCCAGCACCCCAGGGGGACTAGCGGCTTACAATGAGCAGTTCTTC	CASTPGGLAAYNEQFF
TRBV2	TRBD1	few	TRBJ1-3	TGTGCCAGCAGTAAAGGACAGGGGATCTCTGGAAACACCATATATTTT	CASSKGQGISGNTIYF
TRBV11-3	-	few	TRBJ2-1	TGTGCCAGCAGCCGGGCAGCTTCAGCCTACAATGAGCAGTTCTTC	CASSRAASAYNEQFF
TRBV20-1	TRBD1	few	TRBJ1-1	TGCAGTGCCTGGACAGGGTTCACTGAAGCTTTCTTT	CSAWTGFTEAFF
TRBV6-5	TRBD2	-	TRBJ2-7	TGTGCCAGCAGTTACTCCAGGCGGACTAGCGGGAGGGCACTCTACGAGCAGTACTTC	CASSYSRRTSGRALYEQYF
TRBV7-8	-	-	TRBJ2-5	TGTGCCAGCAGCTTAGGGGGATCTGGGCCCGGGGAGACCCAGTACTTC	CASSLGGSGPGETQYF
TRBV15	-	few	TRBJ2-5	TGTGCCACCAGCAGAGATCCCGGGGCCCAAGAGACCCAGTACTTC	CATSRDPGAQETQYF
TRBV7-8	-	-	TRBJ2-2	TGTGCCAGCATCCCTAGGGGTGGGCTAGTTATCACCGGGGAGCTGTTTTTT	CASIPRGGLVITGELFF
TRBV5-6	-	-	TRBJ2-1	TGTGCCAGCTCTCCGGGGGTTTCCTACAATGAGCAGTTCTTC	CASSPGVSYNEQFF
TRBV6-2/TRBV6-3	-	few	TRBJ2-1	TGTGCCAGCAGTTACTCGAGGGGGGGATATGAGCAGTTCTTC	CASSYSRGGYEQFF
TRBV20-1	-	-	TRBJ2-1	TGCAGTGCTATTTTGCCTCGAGCCTACAATGAGCAGTTCTTC	CSAILPRAYNEQFF
TRBV20-1	TRBD1	many	TRBJ2-5	TGCAGTGCTAGAGATCAGAGGACAGGACAAGAGACCCAGTACTTC	CSARDQRTGQETQYF
TRBV20-1	TRBD1	-	TRBJ1-2	TGCAGTGCTGGCGGGACAGACTATGGCTACACCTTC	CSAGGTDYGYTF
TRBV12-3/TRBV12-4	-	few	TRBJ2-5	TGTGCCAGCAGTCAATGGGAATTCCCCAGAGAGACCCAGTACTTC	CASSQWEFPRETQYF
TRBV24-1	-	-	TRBJ2-3	TGTGCCACCAGTGGTCCCCGGGGGAGCACAGATACGCAGTATTTT	CATSGPRGSTDTQYF
TRBV29-1	TRBD1	few	TRBJ1-1	TGCAGCGTTGAAGATATACAGGGGAGGGCTGAAGCTTTCTTT	CSVEDIQGRAEAFF
TRBV18	TRBD2	few	TRBJ2-7	TGTGCCAGCTCACCAATTGTAGCGGGATCAACCTACGAGCAGTACTTC	CASSPIVAGSTYEQYF
TRBV12-3/TRBV12-4	-	-	TRBJ2-2	TGTGCCAGCAGTCCCGCAGTGAGGGTATGGAACACCGGGGAGCTGTTTTTT	CASSPAVRVWNTGELFF
TRBV7-2	TRBD2	-	TRBJ2-1	TGTGCCAGCAGCTTAACGGTTGTCGGGGGGGGTTCCTACAATGAGCAGTTCTTC	CASSLTVVGGGSYNEQFF
TRBV11-2	TRBD2	few	TRBJ2-3	TGTGCCAGCAGCCGAGCCGAACTAGCGGACGGTTTGGCAGATACGCAGTATTTT	CASSRAELADGLADTQYF
TRBV2	TRBD1	-	TRBJ2-5	TGTGCCAGCAGTTCAGACAGGGGTTGGGAGACCCAGTACTTC	CASSSDRGWETQYF
TRBV7-2	-	-	TRBJ1-1	TGTGCCAGCAGCTTAGATGGCTCATACACTGAAGCTTTCTTT	CASSLDGSYTEAFF
TRBV9	-	-	TRBJ2-3	TGTGCCAGCAGCGTACGGGGGAACACAGATACGCAGTATTTT	CASSVRGNTDTQYF
TRBV5-1	-	-	TRBJ2-6	TGCGCCAGCAGCTTGGCTCTGACTGTCGGGGCCAACGTCCTGACTTTC	CASSLALTVGANVLTF
TRBV6-2/TRBV6-3	-	-	TRBJ2-5	TGTGCCAGCACCCTCCGTGGCAGGGGCGTACAAGAGACCCAGTACTTC	CASTLRGRGVQETQYF
TRBV29-1	TRBD1	few	TRBJ2-7	TGCAGCGTCCAGGGGGCCTTGAACGAGCAGTACTTC	CSVQGALNEQYF
TRBV12-3/TRBV12-4	TRBD1	-	TRBJ1-1	TGTGCCAGCAGAAACCGGGACAGCGAAGCTTTCTTT	CASRNRDSEAFF
TRBV25-1	-	few	TRBJ2-6	TGTGCCAGCAGTGAACCCGGGTACGGGGCCAACGTCCTGACTTTC	CASSEPGYGANVLTF
TRBV19	TRBD1	-	TRBJ1-6	TGTGCCAGTAGTACGACAGGGGGTAATTCACCCCTCCACTTT	CASSTTGGNSPLHF
TRBV6-2/TRBV6-3	-	few	TRBJ2-1	TGTGCCAGCAGTGGCCCTTCCGGCGGACCCTCCTACAATGAGCAGTTCTTC	CASSGPSGGPSYNEQFF
TRBV5-1	-	-	TRBJ1-5	TGCGCCAGCAGCTTGGGAGGGGATAGCAATCAGCCCCAGCATTTT	CASSLGGDSNQPQHF
TRBV11-2	-	few	TRBJ2-5	TGTGCCAGCACCACCTTAGGGGGGGAGACCCAGTACTTC	CASTTLGGETQYF
TRBV6-2/TRBV6-3	-	few	TRBJ1-1	TGTGCCAGCAGTTACTCGATCGCCCGGGCCGAAGCTTTCTTT	CASSYSIARAEAFF
TRBV7-7	TRBD2	few	TRBJ2-5	TGTGCTAGCAGCCGTATGGGAGGGCAGGTGGCAGAGACCCAGTACTTC	CASSRMGGQVAETQYF
TRBV6-1	-	-	TRBJ1-1	TGTGCCAGCACCTCAAAGGCAGGTGGTGAAGCTTTCTTT	CASTSKAGGEAFF
TRBV20-1	-	many	TRBJ2-4	TGCAGTGCCTCGACGGGTGTGCCGAGAAACATTCAGTACTTC	CSASTGVPRNIQYF
TRBV7-9	TRBD2	-	TRBJ2-1	TGTGCCAGCAGCGAGCTAGCGGGAGCCAACAATGAGCAGTTCTTC	CASSELAGANNEQFF
TRBV20-1	-	-	TRBJ1-2	TGCAGTGCTAGCCCGCCAGCTTACTATGGCTACACCTTC	CSASPPAYYGYTF
TRBV29-1	-	few	TRBJ2-2	TGCAGCGTAAACACAGGCACCGGGGAGCTGTTTTTT	CSVNTGTGELFF
TRBV29-1	TRBD1	-	TRBJ2-6	TGCAGCGTAACACCCGGGACAGCTGGGGCCAACGTCCTGACTTTC	CSVTPGTAGANVLTF
TRBV27	-	few	TRBJ1-2	TGTGCCAGCAGTCCCAAGGGTAGGGATGGCTACACCTTC	CASSPKGRDGYTF
TRBV20-1	TRBD2	few	TRBJ2-3	TGCAGTGCCAAGCGGGAGACAGATACGCAGTATTTT	CSAKRETDTQYF
TRBV2	-	-	TRBJ1-1	TGTGCCAGCAGTGAAGGGATTTACGCTGAAGCTTTCTTT	CASSEGIYAEAFF
TRBV6-1	TRBD1	-	TRBJ2-7	TGTGCCAGCAGCCCATCCGGACAGGGCCACGAGCAGTACTTC	CASSPSGQGHEQYF
TRBV29-1	-	few	TRBJ1-1	TGCAGCGTAGGTAGGCACCTGAACACTGAAGCTTTCTTT	CSVGRHLNTEAFF
TRBV12-3/TRBV12-4	-	-	TRBJ2-3	TGTGCCAGCAGTCCATCCTGGGGAGGTGATACGCAGTATTTT	CASSPSWGGDTQYF
TRBV12-3/TRBV12-4	-	many	TRBJ1-5	TGTGCCAGCAGTTACGGACAGAGCAATCAGCCCCAGCATTTT	CASSYGQSNQPQHF
TRBV20-1	-	-	TRBJ1-4	TGCAGTGCTACTGGGGAGAATGAAAAACTGTTTTTT	CSATGENEKLFF
TRBV5-1	TRBD2	-	TRBJ2-5	TGCGCCAGCAGCTTGGAGGGACTAGGTTTCGGAGAGACCCAGTACTTC	CASSLEGLGFGETQYF
TRBV5-1	TRBD1	few	TRBJ1-1	TGCGCCAGCAGCATGGGACAGGGGTGGACTGAAGCTTTCTTT	CASSMGQGWTEAFF
TRBV28	TRBD1	few	TRBJ1-2	TGTGCCAGCAGGGGGACAGGGTATGGCTACACCTTC	CASRGTGYGYTF